These 11 T cell receptor beta chains were all obtained from the same sample, sequenced in a study of T cell repertoires in cytomegalovirus infection. TCRdb reprocessed the reads via MiXCR and lists one record per CDR3 protein. This table holds about 570,000 distinct CDR3 sequences, under 45% found once. These receptors' targets are unknown. This material consisted of cultured PBMCs, taken from culture after CMV antigen stimulation. Source of these receptors: a human donor in good health (CMV status not recorded). Some clones in this sample may be carry-over from other donors' samples.

This chain uses TRBV6-2 or TRBV6-3 with TRBJ2-5; possibly TRBD2 for D (6 bases). Germline loops: CDR1 MNHEY, CDR2 SVGEGT. The CDR3 has 15 amino acids. The V and J ends lost 2 bases and 5 bases respectively, with 15 bases between them. The CDR3 DNA reads TGTGCCAGCAGTTACACGGCGGGACGTTGGGAGACCCAGTACTTC. Translation: CASSYTAGRWETQYF.

The rearrangement links TRBV7-2 to TRBJ2-1; no clear D. The CDR3 covers 13 residues. Trimming pared 4 bases from V and 9 bases from J, leaving 13 bases between. Germline V gene sequence: CDR1 SGHTA, CDR2 FQGNSA. The CDR3 protein is CASSSSTLGEQFF. The DNA for the CDR3 is TGTGCCAGCAGCTCTTCTACCTTAGGTGAGCAGTTCTTC.

This clonotype showed up just a few times. The chain is built from TRBV12-3 or TRBV12-4 and TRBJ2-2; no clear D gene. V gave up 8 bases and J gave up 7 bases, with 14 bases separating them. The CDR3 covers 13 residues. The DNA for the CDR3 is TGTGCCAGCGTCAAAGGATTGGTCGGGGAGCTGTTTTTT. This gives the protein CASVKGLVGELFF.

This clonotype has just a few counts. This rearrangement joins TRBV7-2 to TRBJ2-3, with 11 bases lining up with TRBD2. The junction had 10 bases not matched to a gene; V was cut back by 2 bases and J by 3 bases. The CDR3 loop spans 18 amino acids. Per the germline V gene, CDR1 is SGHTA and CDR2 is FQGNSA. CDR3 residues: CASSLRASGRLITDTQYF. For the CDR3, the DNA is TGTGCCAGCAGCTTAAGAGCTAGCGGGAGGCTGATTACAGATACGCAGTATTTT.

This clonotype has only one observation. J is TRBJ2-1 and V is TRBV15, with 10 bases identical to TRBD2. The CDR3 runs to 17 residues. V dropped 0 bases and J dropped 7; count of bases not matched to a gene: 9. Per germline, CDR1 LNHNV and CDR2 YYDKDF (reference sequence). The DNA for the CDR3 is TGTGCCACCAGCAGAGATCGTGTGGGTAGCGGGGGGAATGAGCAGTTCTTC. It encodes CATSRDRVGSGGNEQFF.

The chain joins TRBV19 to TRBJ1-5; D is possibly TRBD1 (6 bases). Germline loops: CDR1 LNHDA, CDR2 SQIVND (reference sequence). Trimming pared 3 bases from V and 5 bases from J, leaving 11 bases between. CDR3 size: 14 residues. The CDR3 region is CASSIGRGDQPQHF. The CDR3 coding sequence is TGTGCCAGTAGTATTGGCAGGGGAGATCAGCCCCAGCATTTT.

This clonotype has more than one count but fewer than ten. This rearrangement joins TRBV7-8 to TRBJ1-1; TRBD1 aligns across 8 bases. Germline CDR1 and CDR2: SGHVS and FQNEAQ. V lost 2 bases and J lost 2; bases outside the gene matches: 4. The CDR3 is 15 residues long. The chain's CDR3 is CASSLYDRGNTEAFF. The CDR3 DNA is TGTGCCAGCAGCTTATATGACAGGGGAAACACTGAAGCTTTCTTT. The variable domain in full, with the rest retrieved from reference TRBV7-8 and TRBJ1-1, is GAGVSQSPRYKVAKRGQDVALRCDPISGHVSLFWYQQALGQGPEFLTYFQNEAQLDKSGLPSDRFFAERPEGSVSTLKIQRTQQEDSAVYLCASSLYDRGNTEAFFGQGTRLTVV.

V is TRBV7-2 and J is TRBJ2-3; TRBD2 matches 10 bases. Germline V CDR1 and CDR2: SGHTA, FQGNSA. The V gene end was trimmed by 1 base and the J gene end by 1 base; junction bases not matched to a gene: 5. This CDR3 comprises 17 residues. CDR3 coding DNA: TGTGCCAGCAGCTTAGTTTCTCTAGCGGGGGGCACAGATACGCAGTATTTT. Translated: CASSLVSLAGGTDTQYF.

The chain is built from TRBV19 and TRBJ2-2, with D perhaps matching TRBD1 or TRBD2 (6 bases each). This CDR3 is 15 amino acids long. Trimming took off 5 bases at V and 6 bases at J, with 16 bases between the two ends. Germline CDR1 is LNHDA and CDR2 is SQIVND (reference sequence). CDR3 region: CASSSLEGGPGELFF. CDR3 nucleotides: TGTGCCAGTAGTTCTCTGGAGGGGGGTCCCGGGGAGCTGTTTTTT.

The chain has TRBV10-3 and TRBJ2-5; TRBD1 aligns across 7 bases. In germline, CDR1 is ENHRY, CDR2 SYGVKD. Trimming removed 4 bases from V and 5 bases from J; junction bases left unmatched: 7. This CDR3 has 14 amino acids. CDR3 amino acids: CAISGQGFIETQYF. The CDR3 DNA reads as TGTGCCATCAGTGGACAGGGTTTTATCGAGACCCAGTACTTC.

The rearrangement joins TRBV19 to TRBJ2-3; 9 nucleotides line up with TRBD2. The CDR3 is 15 amino acids. Germline CDR1 and CDR2: LNHDA and SQIVND (reference sequence). With V trimmed by 6 bases and J by 1 base, 5 bases remained unmatched. The CDR3 DNA reads as TGTGCCAGTAGCCACCGGACTAGCGGCACAGATACGCAGTATTTT. Its protein product is CASSHRTSGTDTQYF. Looking up the rest from reference TRBV19 and TRBJ2-3 gives the full variable domain: DGGITQSPKYLFRKEGQNVTLSCEQNLNHDAMYWYRQDPGQGLRLIYYSQIVNDFQKGDIAEGYSVSREKKESFPLTVTSAQKNPTAFYLCASSHRTSGTDTQYFGPGTRLTVL.